Shown below are 27 T cell receptor beta chains from a single sample sequenced in a study of OX40 agonist ivuxolimab in advanced cancers. Assay: immunoSEQ multiplex PCR; the TCRdb copy retains only in-frame clones and omits some. Of some 80,000 clones listed, approximately 89% were seen once; the top ten hold 2% to 2.5%. The material sequenced was CD4+ or CD8+ T cells sorted from blood, taken in a trial of the OX40 agonist ivuxolimab. The receptors were gathered from an adult with an advanced solid tumor such as melanoma, head and neck, liver or kidney cancer.

The chain is built from TRBV23-1 and TRBJ2-7; 8 nucleotides match TRBD1. TRBV23-1 is an ORF for which the function is uncertain. The CDR3 sequence is 15 residues long. Germline trimming cut 2 bases from V and 5 bases from J; bases unmatched to any gene: 8. The CDR3 DNA follows: TGCGCCAGCAGTCAAGTCCCCAGCAGGGGGCACGAGCAGTACTTC. Amino acid sequence: CASSQVPSRGHEQYF.

This clone was picked up a small number of times. The J gene is TRBJ2-3, the V gene TRBV4-2, with 7 bases lining up with TRBD2. Trimming at V came to 4 bases and at J to 1 base, leaving 14 bases not matched to a gene. This CDR3 has 18 amino acids. Germline CDR1 and CDR2: LGHNA and YNFKEQ. DNA for the CDR3: TGTGCCAGCAGCCTTCCATCCGGGCCGGGGGGACGCACAGATACGCAGTATTTT. This codes for CASSLPSGPGGRTDTQYF.

This chain joins TRBV5-4 and TRBJ1-1; D gene ambiguous. In germline, CDR1 is SGHNT, CDR2 YYREEE (reference sequence). There are 14 residues in the CDR3. V lost 0 bases and J lost 2, with 8 bases in between. DNA for the CDR3: TGTGCCAGCAGCTTGGAGAGACGTAACACTGAAGCTTTCTTT. Protein product: CASSLERRNTEAFF.

The CDR3 reads CASSEFQGASEAFF. The DNA for the CDR3 is TGTGCCAGCAGTGAGTTCCAGGGGGCGTCTGAAGCTTTCTTT. V usage is TRBV6-5 and J usage is TRBJ1-1; TRBD1 matches 8 bases. The CDR3 totals 14 residues. The V and J ends lost 5 bases and 6 bases, in that order; junction bases with no gene match: 8. CDR1 and CDR2 (germline): MNHEY, SVGAGI.

J is TRBJ2-5 and V is TRBV7-3; 12 nucleotides line up with TRBD2. The CDR3 runs to 14 residues. V was pared by 7 bases and J by 5 bases, with 5 bases of the junction left unmatched. The germline V gene encodes CDR1 SGHTA and CDR2 FQGTGA. This chain's CDR3 is CASKASGGAETQYF. The CDR3 DNA reads TGTGCCAGCAAAGCTAGCGGGGGGGCGGAGACCCAGTACTTC.

This chain joins TRBV7-2 and TRBJ2-2; D is undetermined. Trimming took off 3 bases at V and 0 bases at J, with 14 bases between the two ends. Germline CDR1 and CDR2: SGHTA and FQGNSA. The CDR3 has 17 residues. CDR3 coding DNA: TGTGCCAGCAGCTTCTTCGACTTGGGTGCGAACACCGGGGAGCTGTTTTTT. It specifies CASSFFDLGANTGELFF.

The chain recombines TRBV7-9 with TRBJ2-7; D gene uncertain. The CDR3 spans 15 residues. From germline, CDR1 is SEHNR and CDR2 FQNEAQ (reference sequence). V gave up 5 bases and J gave up 3 bases, with 17 bases separating them. The CDR3 coding sequence is TGTGCCAGCAGCCAGACGAAAGGAGTCTACTACGAGCAGTACTTC. It translates to CASSQTKGVYYEQYF.

The rearrangement joins TRBV5-1 to TRBJ2-5, with 10 bases lining up with TRBD1. Trimming removed 0 bases from V and 2 bases from J; junction bases left unmatched: 1. Germline lookup yields CDR1 SGHRS and CDR2 YFSETQ. The CDR3 totals 15 residues. This CDR3 is CASSLGGQGQETQYF. The CDR3 DNA sequence: TGCGCCAGCAGCTTGGGGGGACAGGGGCAAGAGACCCAGTACTTC.

V is TRBV28 and J is TRBJ2-7, with D perhaps matching TRBD1 or TRBD2 (5 bases each). This CDR3 comprises 12 residues. Trimming removed 6 bases at V and 8 bases at J, with 14 bases between. Germline V gives CDR1 MDHEN, CDR2 SYDVKM. CDR3 in DNA: TGTGCCAGCAGAGGGACGAGAAGAAAGCAGTACTTC. Protein sequence: CASRGTRRKQYF.

This chain joins TRBV27 and TRBJ1-1, with D possibly being TRBD1 (6 bases). Between the trimmed V and J ends, which lost 5 bases and 4 bases, there was a span of 14 bases. Germline V gives CDR1 MNHEY, CDR2 SMNVEV (reference sequence). This CDR3 comprises 14 residues. The CDR3 DNA follows: TGTGCCAGCAGTCCCATTGACAGGAGCACTGAAGCTTTCTTT. Protein product: CASSPIDRSTEAFF.

The J gene is TRBJ2-1, the V gene TRBV28, with 7 bases matching TRBD1. The CDR3 is 18 residues long. Per germline, CDR1 MDHEN and CDR2 SYDVKM. The V gene end was trimmed by 0 bases and the J gene end by 4 bases; junction bases not matched to a gene: 12. CDR3 residues: CASSLWRVGGQLYNEQFF. CDR3 nucleotide sequence: TGTGCCAGCAGTTTATGGCGGGTTGGGGGACAGCTATACAATGAGCAGTTCTTC.

This clone was counted a single time. The chain links TRBV6-1 to TRBJ1-3; D remains unclear. Germline-derived CDR1 and CDR2 are MNHNS and SASEGT. The CDR3 totals 17 residues. With 4 bases removed from V and 2 bases from J, the gap between germline ends came to 18 bases. The CDR3: CASSATLAVVTGNTIYF. DNA for the CDR3: TGTGCCAGCAGTGCCACCCTGGCGGTCGTTACTGGAAACACCATATATTTT.

The chain combines TRBV5-1 with TRBJ1-6; 10 nucleotides align to TRBD1. The CDR3 spans 16 residues. V lost 2 bases and J lost 5; bases outside the gene matches: 4. Germline CDR1 is SGHRS and CDR2 is YFSETQ. As DNA, the CDR3 is TGCGCCAGCAGCTTCGGGACAGGGGCCAATAATTCACCCCTCCACTTT. It specifies CASSFGTGANNSPLHF.

V usage is TRBV28 and J usage is TRBJ2-2; D possibly corresponds to TRBD2 (5 bases). Germline V lookup: CDR1 MDHEN, CDR2 SYDVKM. V lost 4 bases and J 7 bases, leaving 7 bases between the germline ends. This CDR3 is built from 12 residues. The CDR3 nucleotides are TGTGCCAGCAGTTGGGAGTTCGGGGAGCTGTTTTTT. It translates to CASSWEFGELFF.

The chain joins TRBV9 to TRBJ2-7; a possible D gene is TRBD1 (7 bases). The ends were cut back, 4 bases at V and 3 bases at J, with 20 bases in the middle. This CDR3 region has 16 residues. CDR1 is SGDLS, CDR2 YYNGEE, per germline. CDR3 region: CASSLHTMQGGYEQYF. CDR3 DNA: TGTGCCAGCAGCCTCCACACGATGCAGGGGGGCTACGAGCAGTACTTC.

This clone is a singleton in its sample. This rearrangement joins TRBV5-5 to TRBJ2-7; tentatively, D is TRBD2 (8 bases). Deletions cut 3 bases from V and 4 bases from J, with 23 bases between. Germline-derived CDR1 and CDR2 are SGHKS and YYEKEE (reference sequence). The CDR3 contains 17 residues. The CDR3 sequence: CASSWGLDGGGYYEQYF. The CDR3, as DNA: TGTGCCAGCAGCTGGGGACTAGATGGAGGGGGCTATTACGAGCAGTACTTC. Drawing the rest from reference TRBV5-5 and TRBJ2-7, the complete variable domain is DAGVTQSPTHLIKTRGQQVTLRCSPISGHKSVSWYQQVLGQGPQFIFQYYEKEERGRGNFPDRFSARQFPNYSSELNVNALLLGDSALYLCASSWGLDGGGYYEQYFGPGTRLTVT.

V usage is TRBV7-9 and J usage is TRBJ2-7; D unclear. With 5 bases removed from V and 11 bases from J, the gap between germline ends came to 13 bases. The CDR3 runs to 11 residues. In germline, CDR1 is SEHNR, CDR2 FQNEAQ (reference sequence). CDR3 nucleotides: TGTGCCAGCAGCCGCCAGAACCCGGAGTACTTC. This translates into CASSRQNPEYF.

The genes are TRBV2 and TRBJ2-7, with 7 nucleotides matching TRBD1. The V and J ends lost 2 bases and 3 bases, in that order; junction bases with no gene match: 4. This CDR3 region has 14 residues. From germline, CDR1 is SNHLY and CDR2 FYNNEI. This CDR3 reads CASSEPTGVYEQYF. In DNA form, the CDR3 reads TGTGCCAGCAGTGAACCTACAGGGGTCTACGAGCAGTACTTC.

This sequence joins TRBV2 and TRBJ1-4, with D possibly matching TRBD1 (5 bases). V was clipped by 8 bases and J by 3 bases, with 10 bases between them. CDR1 is SNHLY and CDR2 is FYNNEI in the germline V gene. The CDR3 consists of 13 residues. CDR3 sequence (DNA): TGTGCCAGCTCCAGGGTGGCTAATGAAAAACTGTTTTTT. It encodes CASSRVANEKLFF. Drawing the rest from reference TRBV2 and TRBJ1-4, the complete variable domain is EPEVTQTPSHQVTQMGQEVILRCVPISNHLYFYWYRQILGQKVEFLVSFYNNEISEKSEIFDDQFSVERPDGSNFTLKIRSTKLEDSAMYFCASSRVANEKLFFGSGTQLSVL.

CDR3 sequence reads: CAWSPDDTYEQYF. Written as DNA, the CDR3 is TGTGCCTGGAGTCCAGACGACACTTACGAGCAGTACTTC. V and J are TRBV30 and TRBJ2-7; D remains ambiguous. The V end was cut by 2 bases, the J end by 4 bases, with 12 bases between. The CDR3 covers 13 residues. CDR1 and CDR2 (germline): GTSNPN, SVGIG (reference sequence). Supplemented by reference TRBV30 and TRBJ2-7, the full variable domain reads SQTIHQWPATLVQPVGSPLSLECTVEGTSNPNLYWYRQAAGRGLQLLFYSVGIGQISSEVPQNLSASRPQDRQFILSSKKLLLSDSGFYLCAWSPDDTYEQYFGPGTRLTVT.

The V call is TRBV5-4, the J call TRBJ2-1; D tentatively fits TRBD1 or TRBD2 (6 bases each). Germline-derived CDR1 and CDR2 are SGHNT and YYREEE (reference sequence). V was clipped by 6 bases and J by 0 bases, with 10 bases between them. The CDR3 extends over 14 amino acids. In DNA, the CDR3 is TGTGCCAGCACCGGGGGCTACTCCTACAATGAGCAGTTCTTC. Amino acid sequence: CASTGGYSYNEQFF.

The genes are TRBV6-1 and TRBJ1-2; D is undetermined. The CDR3 spans 15 residues. Trimming removed 8 bases at V and 0 bases at J, with 16 bases between. Germline CDR1 is MNHNS and CDR2 is SASEGT. The CDR3 sequence: CASRAVHWANYGYTF. CDR3 nucleotide sequence: TGTGCCAGCCGGGCAGTTCATTGGGCTAACTATGGCTACACCTTC.

This chain links TRBV6-5 with TRBJ2-2, with 8 bases fitting TRBD2. CDR3 length: 15 residues. Germline values: CDR1 MNHEY, CDR2 SVGAGI. Losses at the gene ends were 5 bases for V and 2 bases for J; bases not matched to a gene: 4. The CDR3 region is CASSTAGGNTGELFF. CDR3 coding DNA: TGTGCCAGCAGTACCGCGGGGGGAAACACCGGGGAGCTGTTTTTT.

This clone appeared once. This sequence joins TRBV10-3 and TRBJ2-5, with 7 positions matching TRBD1. Trimming cost V 10 bases and J 2 bases; bases outside gene matches: 7. The CDR3 contains 13 residues. The germline V gene has CDR1 ENHRY and CDR2 SYGVKD. As DNA, the CDR3 is TGTGCCACCACTCCGGGACAGCAAGAGACCCAGTACTTC. Translation: CATTPGQQETQYF.

The chain combines TRBV2 with TRBJ2-5; no definite D call. Between the trimmed V and J ends, which lost 4 bases and 1 base, there was a span of 7 bases. Per germline, CDR1 SNHLY and CDR2 FYNNEI. The CDR3 totals 13 residues. Here the CDR3 reads CASSGQFQETQYF. The CDR3 DNA sequence: TGTGCCAGCAGTGGGCAGTTCCAAGAGACCCAGTACTTC.

CDR3 DNA sequence: TGCGCCAGCAACCTAGCGGGGGGGCCAACCGGGGAGCTGTTTTTT. Translating it yields CASNLAGGPTGELFF. J is TRBJ2-2 and V is TRBV10-2, with TRBD2 identical over 12 bases. V lost 7 bases to trimming and J lost 5 bases; unmatched junction nucleotides: 5. In germline, CDR1 is WSHSY, CDR2 SAAADI. CDR3 size: 15 residues.

The V call is TRBV30, the J call TRBJ2-3, with a weak D call TRBD2 (6 bases). The V end lost 3 bases, the J end lost 0 bases, and 16 bases lay between the germline ends. CDR1 and CDR2 from the germline V gene are GTSNPN and SVGIG (reference sequence). The CDR3 loop spans 16 amino acids. In nucleotides, the CDR3 is TGTGCCTGGAGAGATTATGGCGGGATTAGCACAGATACGCAGTATTTT. It specifies CAWRDYGGISTDTQYF. Full variable domain (outside the CDR3, taken from reference TRBV30 and TRBJ2-3): SQTIHQWPATLVQPVGSPLSLECTVEGTSNPNLYWYRQAAGRGLQLLFYSVGIGQISSEVPQNLSASRPQDRQFILSSKKLLLSDSGFYLCAWRDYGGISTDTQYFGPGTRLTVL.